This entry features one T cell receptor beta chain sequence. Trimming took off 5 bases at V and 8 bases at J, with 16 bases between the two ends. Germline CDR1 is KGHSH and CDR2 is LQKENI. The length of the CDR3 is 15 residues. The sample originates from a study of blood T cell repertoires in COVID-19. For the study at large: Sites across the United States, Italy and Spain contributed samples from acute and convalescent COVID-19. Sources were T cells, B-cell-depleted T cells, or PBMCs; the material itself was cDNA or gDNA.

This table comes from immunoSEQ multiplex PCR, and its TCRdb copy is limited to in-frame clones, with some not included. The sample has some 290,000 clones; roughly 93% are singletons. The sequence was collected from a woman between 40 and 55 years old with acute COVID-19. The V gene is TRBV18, the J gene TRBJ1-6; perhaps TRBD1 as D (6 bases). Material for sequencing was PBMCs or T cells enriched from blood (not recorded which). Written as DNA, the CDR3 is TGTGCCAGCTCAGTTACAGGGCTGGGGGATTCACCCCTCCACTTT. Protein sequence: CASSVTGLGDSPLHF.